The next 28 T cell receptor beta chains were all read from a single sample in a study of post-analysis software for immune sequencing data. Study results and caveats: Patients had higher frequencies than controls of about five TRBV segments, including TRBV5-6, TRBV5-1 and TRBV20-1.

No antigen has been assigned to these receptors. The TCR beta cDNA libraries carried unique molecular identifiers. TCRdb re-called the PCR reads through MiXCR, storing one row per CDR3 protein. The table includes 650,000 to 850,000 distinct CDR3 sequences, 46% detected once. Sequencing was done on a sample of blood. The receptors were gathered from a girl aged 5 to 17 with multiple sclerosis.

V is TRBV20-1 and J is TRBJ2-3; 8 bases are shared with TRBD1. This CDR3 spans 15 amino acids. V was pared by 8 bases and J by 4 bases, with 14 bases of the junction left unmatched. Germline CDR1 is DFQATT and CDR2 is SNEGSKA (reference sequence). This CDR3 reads CSTNPLGQGSDTQYF. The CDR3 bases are TGCAGTACTAACCCCCTCGGACAGGGATCAGATACGCAGTATTTT.

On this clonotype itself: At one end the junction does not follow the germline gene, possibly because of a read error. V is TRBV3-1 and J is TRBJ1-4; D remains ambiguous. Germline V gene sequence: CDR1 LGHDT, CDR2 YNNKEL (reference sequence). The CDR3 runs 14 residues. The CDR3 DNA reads TGTGCCAGCAGCCGAGTAACAACCAATGAAAAACGGTTTTTT. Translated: CASSRVTTNEKRFF.

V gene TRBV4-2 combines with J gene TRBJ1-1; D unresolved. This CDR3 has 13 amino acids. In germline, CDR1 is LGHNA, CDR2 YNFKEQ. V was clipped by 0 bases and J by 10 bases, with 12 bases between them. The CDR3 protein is CASSQEVMGRAFF. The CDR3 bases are TGTGCCAGCAGCCAAGAGGTCATGGGGAGAGCTTTCTTT.

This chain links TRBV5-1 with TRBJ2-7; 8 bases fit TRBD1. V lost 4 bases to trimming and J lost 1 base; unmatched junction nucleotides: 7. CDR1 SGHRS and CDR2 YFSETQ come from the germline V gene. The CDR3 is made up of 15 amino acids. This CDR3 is CASSPPGTGSYEQYF. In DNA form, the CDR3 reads TGCGCCAGCAGCCCCCCCGGGACAGGTTCCTACGAGCAGTACTTC.

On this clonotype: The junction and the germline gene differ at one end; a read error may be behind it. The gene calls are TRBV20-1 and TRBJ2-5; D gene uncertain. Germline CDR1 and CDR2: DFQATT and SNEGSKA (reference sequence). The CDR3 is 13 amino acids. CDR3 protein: CSALRRGQETRYF. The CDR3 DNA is TGCAGTGCCCTGCGGCGCGGCCAAGAGACCCGGTACTTC.

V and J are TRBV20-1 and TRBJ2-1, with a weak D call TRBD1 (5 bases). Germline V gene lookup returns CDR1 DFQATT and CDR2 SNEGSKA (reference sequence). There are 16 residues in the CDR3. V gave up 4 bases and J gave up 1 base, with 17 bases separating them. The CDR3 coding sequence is TGCAGTGCTACAAAATTTCAGGGTTCTTCCTACAATGAGCAGTTCTTC. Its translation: CSATKFQGSSYNEQFF.

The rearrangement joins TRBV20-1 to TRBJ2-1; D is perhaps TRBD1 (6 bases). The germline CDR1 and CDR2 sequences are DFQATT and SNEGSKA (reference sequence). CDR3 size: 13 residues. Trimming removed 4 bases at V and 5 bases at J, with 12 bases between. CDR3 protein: CSANRDVDNEQFF. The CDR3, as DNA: TGCAGTGCTAACAGGGATGTGGACAATGAGCAGTTCTTC.

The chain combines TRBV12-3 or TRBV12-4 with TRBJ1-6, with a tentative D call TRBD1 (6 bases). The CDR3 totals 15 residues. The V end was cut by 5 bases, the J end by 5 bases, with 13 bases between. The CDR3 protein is CASSPPGGDNSPLHF. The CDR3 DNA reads TGTGCCAGCAGTCCGCCGGGGGGCGATAATTCACCCCTCCACTTT.

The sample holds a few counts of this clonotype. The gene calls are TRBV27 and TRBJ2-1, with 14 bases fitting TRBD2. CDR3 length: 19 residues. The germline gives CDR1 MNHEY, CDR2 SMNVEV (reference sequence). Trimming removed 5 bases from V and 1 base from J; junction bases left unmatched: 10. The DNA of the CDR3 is TGTGCCAGCAGTCCGCTAACCGGGACTAGCGGGAGTTCCTACAATGAGCAGTTCTTC. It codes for CASSPLTGTSGSSYNEQFF.

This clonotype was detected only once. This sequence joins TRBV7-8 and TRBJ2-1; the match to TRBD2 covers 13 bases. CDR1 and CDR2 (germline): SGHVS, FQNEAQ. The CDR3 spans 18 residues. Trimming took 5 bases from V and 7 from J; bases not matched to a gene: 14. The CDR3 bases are TGTGCCAGCAGCCAATGGGGGGGCCGGACTAGCGGGAGTAATGAGCAGTTCTTC. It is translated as CASSQWGGRTSGSNEQFF.

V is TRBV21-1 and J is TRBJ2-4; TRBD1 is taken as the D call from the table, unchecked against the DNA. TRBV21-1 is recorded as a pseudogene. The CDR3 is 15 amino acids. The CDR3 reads CASSKVGTGENIQYF. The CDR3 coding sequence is TGTGCCAGCAGCAAAGTAGGGACAGGGGAAAACATTCAGTACTTC.

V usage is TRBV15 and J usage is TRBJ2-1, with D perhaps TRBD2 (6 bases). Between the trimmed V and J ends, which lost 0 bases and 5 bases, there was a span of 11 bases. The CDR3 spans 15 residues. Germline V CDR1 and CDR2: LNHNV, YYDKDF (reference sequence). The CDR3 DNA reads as TGTGCCACCAGCAGAGATGGGCTAGCGAACAATGAGCAGTTCTTC. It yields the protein CATSRDGLANNEQFF.

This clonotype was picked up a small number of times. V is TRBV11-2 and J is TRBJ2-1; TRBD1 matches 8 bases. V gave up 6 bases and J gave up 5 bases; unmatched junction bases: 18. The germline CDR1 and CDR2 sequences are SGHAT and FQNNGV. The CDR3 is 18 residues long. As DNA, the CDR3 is TGTGCCAGCAGTCTTACGGTTCGGACAGGGAACCGAGACAATGAGCAGTTCTTC. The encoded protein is CASSLTVRTGNRDNEQFF.

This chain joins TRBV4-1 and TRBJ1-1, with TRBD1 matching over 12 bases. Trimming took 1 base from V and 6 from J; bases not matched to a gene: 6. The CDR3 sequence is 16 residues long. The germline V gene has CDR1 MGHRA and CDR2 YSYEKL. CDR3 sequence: CASSQAGQGAFAEAFF. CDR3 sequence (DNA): TGCGCCAGCAGCCAAGCGGGACAGGGGGCTTTCGCTGAAGCTTTCTTT.

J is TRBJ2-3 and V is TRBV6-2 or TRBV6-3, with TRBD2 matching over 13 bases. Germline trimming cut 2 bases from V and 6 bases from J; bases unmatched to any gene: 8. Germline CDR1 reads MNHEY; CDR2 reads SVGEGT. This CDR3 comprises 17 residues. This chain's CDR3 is CASSYLRTSGRDDTQYF. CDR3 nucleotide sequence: TGTGCCAGCAGTTACCTCCGGACTAGCGGGAGAGACGATACGCAGTATTTT.

In nucleotides, the CDR3 is TGTGCCAGCAGCCAAGATTTTGGCGGGCGCTACGCCTACGAGCAGTACTTC. Its translation is CASSQDFGGRYAYEQYF. The chain combines TRBV3-1 with TRBJ2-7; TRBD2 is a possible D gene (5 bases). This CDR3 contains 17 residues. The V gene's germline CDR1 is LGHDT and CDR2 YNNKEL (reference sequence). The ends were cut back, 0 bases at V and 2 bases at J, with 17 bases in the middle.

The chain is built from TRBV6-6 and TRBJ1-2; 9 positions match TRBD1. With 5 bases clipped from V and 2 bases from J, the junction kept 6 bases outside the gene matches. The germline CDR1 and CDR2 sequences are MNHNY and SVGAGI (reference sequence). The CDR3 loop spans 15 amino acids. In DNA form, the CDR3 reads TGTGCCAGCAGTAACCCGACAGGGGGGAACTATGGCTACACCTTC. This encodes CASSNPTGGNYGYTF.

The CDR3 protein is CSAPQGGEAFF. CDR3 nucleotide sequence: TGCAGTGCTCCACAGGGAGGTGAAGCTTTCTTT. The V gene is TRBV20-1, the J gene TRBJ1-1; tentative D call: TRBD1 (6 bases). V was clipped by 5 bases and J by 7 bases, with 11 bases between them. The CDR3 totals 11 residues. Germline CDR1 DFQATT, CDR2 SNEGSKA (reference sequence).

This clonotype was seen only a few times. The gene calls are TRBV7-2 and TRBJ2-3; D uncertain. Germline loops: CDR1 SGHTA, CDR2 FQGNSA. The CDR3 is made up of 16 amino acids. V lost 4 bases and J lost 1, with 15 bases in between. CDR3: CASSSPDTGGTDTQYF. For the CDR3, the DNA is TGTGCCAGCAGCTCGCCAGACACTGGAGGCACAGATACGCAGTATTTT.

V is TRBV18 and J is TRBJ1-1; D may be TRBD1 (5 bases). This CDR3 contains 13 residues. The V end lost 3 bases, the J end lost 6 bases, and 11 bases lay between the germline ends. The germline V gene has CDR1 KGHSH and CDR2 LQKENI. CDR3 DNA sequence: TGTGCCAGCTCACCTGGATGGGGGGCTGAAGCTTTCTTT. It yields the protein CASSPGWGAEAFF.

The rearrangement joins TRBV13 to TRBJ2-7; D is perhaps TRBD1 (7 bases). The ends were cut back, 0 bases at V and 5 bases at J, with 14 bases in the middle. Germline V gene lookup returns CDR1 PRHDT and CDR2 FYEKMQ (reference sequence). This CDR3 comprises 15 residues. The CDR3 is CASSLGAGGNDEQYF. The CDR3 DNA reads TGTGCCAGCAGCTTAGGGGCAGGGGGGAACGACGAGCAGTACTTC. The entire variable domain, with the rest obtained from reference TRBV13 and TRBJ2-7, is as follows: AAGVIQSPRHLIKEKRETATLKCYPIPRHDTVYWYQQGPGQDPQFLISFYEKMQSDKGSIPDRFSAQQFSDYHSELNMSSLELGDSALYFCASSLGAGGNDEQYFGPGTRLTVT.

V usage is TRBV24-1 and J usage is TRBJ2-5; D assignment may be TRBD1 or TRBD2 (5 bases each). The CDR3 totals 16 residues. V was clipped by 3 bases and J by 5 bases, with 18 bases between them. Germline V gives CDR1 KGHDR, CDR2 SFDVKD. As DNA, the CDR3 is TGTGCCACCAGTGATGGTGGGGACCCGTTGATGGAGACCCAGTACTTC. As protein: CATSDGGDPLMETQYF.

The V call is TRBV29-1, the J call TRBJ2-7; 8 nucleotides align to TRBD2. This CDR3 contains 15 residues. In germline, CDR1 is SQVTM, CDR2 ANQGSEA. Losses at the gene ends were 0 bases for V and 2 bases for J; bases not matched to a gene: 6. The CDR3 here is CSVEDMSGRAYEQYF. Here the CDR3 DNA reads TGCAGCGTTGAAGATATGAGCGGGAGAGCCTACGAGCAGTACTTC.

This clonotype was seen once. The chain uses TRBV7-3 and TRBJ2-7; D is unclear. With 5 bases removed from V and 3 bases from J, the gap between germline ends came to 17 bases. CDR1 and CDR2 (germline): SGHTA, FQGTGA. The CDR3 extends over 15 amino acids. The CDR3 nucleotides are TGTGCCAGCAGCCGCAATGGGGTACCTATCTACGAGCAGTACTTC. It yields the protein CASSRNGVPIYEQYF.

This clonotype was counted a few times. In nucleotides, the CDR3 is TGTGCCAGCAGCTTAGTTATGGCTAGCGGAGCCTACGAGCAGTACTTC. Translating it yields CASSLVMASGAYEQYF. V is TRBV7-6 and J is TRBJ2-5, with TRBD2 matching over 7 bases. The J call may be faulty, since TRBJ2-7 better matches the DNA end. This CDR3 has 16 amino acids. Germline loops: CDR1 SGHVS, CDR2 FNYEAQ.

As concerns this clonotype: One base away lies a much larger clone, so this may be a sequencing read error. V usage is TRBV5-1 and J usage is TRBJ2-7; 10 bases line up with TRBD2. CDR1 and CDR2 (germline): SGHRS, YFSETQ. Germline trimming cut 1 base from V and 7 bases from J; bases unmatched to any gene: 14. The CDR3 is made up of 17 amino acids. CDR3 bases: TGCGCCAGCAGCTTGTTGCCAGCGGGAGGGATATACAATGAGCAGTACTTC. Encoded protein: CASSLLPAGGIYNEQYF.

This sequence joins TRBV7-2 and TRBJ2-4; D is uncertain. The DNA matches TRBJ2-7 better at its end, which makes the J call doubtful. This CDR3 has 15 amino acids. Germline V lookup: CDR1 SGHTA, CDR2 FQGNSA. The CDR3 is CASSAQPLKGYEQYF. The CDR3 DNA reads TGTGCCAGCAGCGCCCAACCCCTAAAAGGCTACGAGCAGTACTTC.

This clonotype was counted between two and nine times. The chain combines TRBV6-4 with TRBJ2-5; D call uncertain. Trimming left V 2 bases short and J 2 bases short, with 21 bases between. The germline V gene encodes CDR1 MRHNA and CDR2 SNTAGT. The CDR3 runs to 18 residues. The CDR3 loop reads CASSDPLTPPQAQETQYF. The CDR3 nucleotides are TGTGCCAGCAGTGACCCCCTAACACCGCCTCAGGCACAAGAGACCCAGTACTTC.